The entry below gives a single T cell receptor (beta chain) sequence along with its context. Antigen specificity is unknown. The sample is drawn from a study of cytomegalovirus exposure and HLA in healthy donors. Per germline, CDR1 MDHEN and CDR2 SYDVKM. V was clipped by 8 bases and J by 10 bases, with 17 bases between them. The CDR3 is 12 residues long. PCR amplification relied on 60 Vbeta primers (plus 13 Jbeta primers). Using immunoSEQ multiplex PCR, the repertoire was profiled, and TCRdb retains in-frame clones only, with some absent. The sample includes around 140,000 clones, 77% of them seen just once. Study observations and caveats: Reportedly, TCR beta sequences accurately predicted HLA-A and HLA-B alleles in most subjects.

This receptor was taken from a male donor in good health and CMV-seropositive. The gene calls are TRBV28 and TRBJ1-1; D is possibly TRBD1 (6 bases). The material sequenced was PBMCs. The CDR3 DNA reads TGTGCCAGCGTGGGTGGTACAGGGATAGCTTTCTTT. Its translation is CASVGGTGIAFF.